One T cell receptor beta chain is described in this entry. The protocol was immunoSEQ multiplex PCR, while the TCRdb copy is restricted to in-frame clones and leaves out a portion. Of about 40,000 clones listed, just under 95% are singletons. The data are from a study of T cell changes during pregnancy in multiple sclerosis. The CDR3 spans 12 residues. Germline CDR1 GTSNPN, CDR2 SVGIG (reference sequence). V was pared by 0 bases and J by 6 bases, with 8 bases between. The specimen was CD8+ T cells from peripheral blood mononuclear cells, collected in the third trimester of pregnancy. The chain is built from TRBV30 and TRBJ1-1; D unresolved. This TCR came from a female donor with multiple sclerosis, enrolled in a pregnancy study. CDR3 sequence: CAWSVSPPEAFF. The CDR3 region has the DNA TGTGCCTGGAGTGTCAGTCCCCCTGAAGCTTTCTTT.